Listed below are T cell receptor beta chains from one sample, sequenced in a study of shared clonotypes between healthy human individuals. Method: immunoSEQ multiplex PCR; TCRdb's copy keeps in-frame clones and lacks some. The data show some 490,000 clones, around 73% seen once. Sequencing was carried out using PBMCs. The receptors originated from a woman aged 40 to 49 in good health. Some clones in this sample may be carry-over from other donors' samples. Each CDR3 is given with its conserved first and last residue. The order of the fields is CDR3 protein, J gene, V gene, CDR3 length.

CDR3: CASGYTGQKTEQYF; J: TRBJ2-7; V: TRBV27; length: 14
CDR3: CASSLDLAGGHDNEQFF; J: TRBJ2-1; V: TRBV11-2; length: 17
CDR3: CASSFGPDSDKEKLFF; J: TRBJ1-4; V: TRBV28; length: 16
CDR3: CASSERTPLIPGANVLTF; J: TRBJ2-6; V: TRBV2; length: 18
CDR3: CASSKTGQDQETQYF; J: TRBJ2-5; V: TRBV6-6; length: 15
CDR3: CAVRPGANVLTF; J: TRBJ2-6; V: TRBV28; length: 12
CDR3: CASSQVGTRTQYF; J: TRBJ2-3; V: TRBV14; length: 13
CDR3: CAWSPGTGDQPQHF; J: TRBJ1-5; V: TRBV30; length: 14
CDR3: CASSLGGGRAGEKLFF; J: TRBJ1-4; V: TRBV7-2; length: 16
CDR3: CASSQGFDEQFF; J: TRBJ2-1; V: TRBV11-2; length: 12
CDR3: CSVAAHGYEQYF; J: -; V: TRBV29-1; length: 12
CDR3: CASSQQDRVSSGNTIYF; J: TRBJ1-3; V: TRBV4-2; length: 17
CDR3: CASSRAGENEKLFF; J: TRBJ1-4; V: TRBV7-9; length: 14
CDR3: CASSSDSGTNTGELFF; J: TRBJ2-2; V: TRBV7-9; length: 16
CDR3: CASGKGTENTEAFF; J: TRBJ1-1; V: TRBV9; length: 14
CDR3: CASSLATRQSTDTQYF; J: TRBJ2-3; V: TRBV5-4; length: 16
CDR3: CASSPLGQGGRELFF; J: TRBJ2-2; V: TRBV19; length: 15
CDR3: CASSSRSNQPQHF; J: TRBJ1-5; V: TRBV27; length: 13
CDR3: CASSPPGTRGGYTF; J: TRBJ1-2; V: TRBV28; length: 14
CDR3: CASSTTRSVNTIYF; J: TRBJ1-3; V: TRBV7-2; length: 14
CDR3: CASSDGLFYGYTF; J: TRBJ1-2; V: TRBV11-2; length: 13
CDR3: CASSDSLNTEAFF; J: TRBJ1-1; V: TRBV6-4; length: 13
CDR3: CASSLGLAGLSQETQYF; J: TRBJ2-5; V: TRBV7-9; length: 17
CDR3: CASSPGLLGENEKLFF; J: TRBJ1-4; V: TRBV5-1; length: 16
CDR3: CASSPGTGNANTIYF; J: TRBJ1-3; V: TRBV18; length: 15
CDR3: CASSPPGTSSSYEQYF; J: TRBJ2-7; V: TRBV18; length: 16
CDR3: CASSLFSLTGQETQYF; J: TRBJ2-5; V: TRBV7-3; length: 16
CDR3: CASSLEFRYGYTF; J: TRBJ1-2; V: TRBV7-2; length: 13
CDR3: CASSPGLAQKTQYF; J: TRBJ2-5; V: TRBV4-1; length: 14
CDR3: CASSSHADRSNYGYTF; J: TRBJ1-2; V: TRBV5-4; length: 16
CDR3: CASSLSSKGRSQPQHF; J: TRBJ1-5; V: TRBV28; length: 16
CDR3: CAIRLAGAPTGELFF; J: TRBJ2-2; V: TRBV10-2; length: 15
CDR3: CASSLDDRVSDEQYF; J: TRBJ2-7; V: TRBV11-2; length: 15
CDR3: CASSLAGSGDYNEQFF; J: TRBJ2-1; V: TRBV7-9; length: 16
CDR3: CASSLWGGQETQYF; J: TRBJ2-5; V: TRBV11-2; length: 14
CDR3: CASSQAEKLFF; J: TRBJ1-4; V: TRBV4-1; length: 11
CDR3: CASSEPSSYNEQFF; J: TRBJ2-1; V: TRBV25-1; length: 14
CDR3: CASSHSGTGTGELFF; J: TRBJ2-2; V: TRBV4-3; length: 15
CDR3: CATSASPRGGEQYF; J: TRBJ2-7; V: TRBV4-1; length: 14
CDR3: CASSQGTGQALYSTDTQYF; J: TRBJ2-3; V: TRBV4-3; length: 19
CDR3: CASSGTSGDTGELFF; J: TRBJ2-2; V: TRBV27; length: 15
CDR3: CASSQETPGETQYF; J: TRBJ2-5; V: TRBV4-3; length: 14